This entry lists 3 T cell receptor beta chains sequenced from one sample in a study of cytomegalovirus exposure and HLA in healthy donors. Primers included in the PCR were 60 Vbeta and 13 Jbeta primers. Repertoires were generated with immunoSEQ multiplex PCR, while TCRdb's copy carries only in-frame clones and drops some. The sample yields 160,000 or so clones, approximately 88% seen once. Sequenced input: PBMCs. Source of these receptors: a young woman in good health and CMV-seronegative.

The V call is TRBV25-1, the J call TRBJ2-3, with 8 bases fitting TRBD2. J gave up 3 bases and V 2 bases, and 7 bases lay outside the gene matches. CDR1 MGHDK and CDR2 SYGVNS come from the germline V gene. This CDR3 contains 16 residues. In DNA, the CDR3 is TGTGCCAGCAGTGAAGGTGGTAGCGGGGTTACAGATACGCAGTATTTT. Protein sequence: CASSEGGSGVTDTQYF. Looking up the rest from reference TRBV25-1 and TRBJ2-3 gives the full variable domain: EADIYQTPRYLVIGTGKKITLECSQTMGHDKMYWYQQDPGMELHLIHYSYGVNSTEKGDLSSESTVSRIRTEHFPLTLESARPSHTSQYLCASSEGGSGVTDTQYFGPGTRLTVL.

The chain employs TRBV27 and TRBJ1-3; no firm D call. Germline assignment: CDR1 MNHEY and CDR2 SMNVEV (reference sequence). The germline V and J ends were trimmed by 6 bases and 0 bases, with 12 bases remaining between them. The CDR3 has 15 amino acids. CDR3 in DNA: TGTGCCAGCAGACGTGAGGCTTACTCTGGAAACACCATATATTTT. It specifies CASRREAYSGNTIYF.

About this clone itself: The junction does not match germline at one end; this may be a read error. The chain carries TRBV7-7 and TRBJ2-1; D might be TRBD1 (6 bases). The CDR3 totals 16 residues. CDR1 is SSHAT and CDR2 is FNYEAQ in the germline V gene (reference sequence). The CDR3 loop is CASSTTPDSPYVEQFF. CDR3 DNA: TGTGCTAGCAGCACAACCCCGGACAGCCCTTACGTTGAGCAGTTCTTC.